The 11 T cell receptor beta chains given below trace back to one sample, sequenced in a study of OX40 agonist ivuxolimab in advanced cancers. The receptor library was made with the immunoSEQ multiplex PCR assay. Drawn from immuneACCESS, this table holds only the in-frame rearrangements with V and J called that TCRdb kept. Clones are partly lost; checked studies trace under half to an unresolved V gene and leave the rest unexplained. This sample gives tens of thousands of clones in total; approximately 84% of them show up just once. The ten most abundant clones make up 20% to 25% of the sample. Material: CD4+ or CD8+ T cells sorted from blood, obtained in a trial of the OX40 agonist ivuxolimab. Every receptor here comes from an adult with an advanced solid tumor such as melanoma, head and neck, liver or kidney cancer.

The chain is built from TRBV28 and TRBJ1-1, with 8 bases matching TRBD1. This CDR3 has 14 residues. The germline CDR1 and CDR2 sequences are MDHEN and SYDVKM. The ends lost 6 bases at V and 6 bases at J; junction bases unmatched: 9. CDR3 sequence: CASSQQGVEAEAFF. The CDR3 DNA reads TGTGCCAGCAGCCAACAGGGGGTGGAGGCTGAAGCTTTCTTT.

CDR3 sequence reads: CASSLGDSGANVLTF. CDR3 nucleotide sequence: TGTGCCAGCAGCTTAGGCGACTCTGGGGCCAACGTCCTGACTTTC. The rearrangement uses TRBV11-1 and TRBJ2-6; D is unclear. The CDR3 runs 15 residues. CDR1 is SGHAT and CDR2 is FQDESV in the germline V gene (reference sequence). V lost 1 base to trimming and J lost 0 bases, with 4 bases between them.

The chain has TRBV7-9 and TRBJ1-2; no clear D. The CDR3 runs to 13 residues. Germline V lookup: CDR1 SEHNR, CDR2 FQNEAQ (reference sequence). V was clipped by 2 bases and J by 1 base, with 5 bases between them. DNA of the CDR3: TGTGCCAGCAGCTTATGGGATAACTATGGCTACACCTTC. Its protein product is CASSLWDNYGYTF.

The gene calls are TRBV12-1 and TRBJ2-7. TRBV12-1 is deemed a pseudogene. The CDR3 has 12 amino acids. DNA for the CDR3: TGTGCCAGCATCATGGGACCCTCCGAGCAGTACTTC. Encoded protein: CASIMGPSEQYF.

This clone was detected only a few times. Here the CDR3 DNA reads TGTGCCAGCAGTGTAGGGGACTCCTACGAGCAGTACTTC. It encodes CASSVGDSYEQYF. The chain has TRBV2 and TRBJ2-7; D is possibly TRBD1 (5 bases). V shed 4 bases and J shed 0 bases, with 7 bases lying between them. The CDR3 has 13 amino acids. CDR1 and CDR2 (germline): SNHLY, FYNNEI.

The V gene is TRBV4-2, the J gene TRBJ2-1, with a tentative D call TRBD2 (6 bases). Germline loops: CDR1 LGHNA, CDR2 YNFKEQ. This CDR3 comprises 15 residues. V was cut by 0 bases and J by 6 bases, with 12 bases left in between. The CDR3 loop reads CASSQEPGVPNEQFF. CDR3 DNA sequence: TGTGCCAGCAGCCAAGAACCGGGGGTGCCCAATGAGCAGTTCTTC.

The chain combines TRBV2 with TRBJ2-7; 11 bases fit TRBD1. CDR1 is SNHLY and CDR2 is FYNNEI in the germline V gene. The CDR3 runs 14 residues. The J segment lost 5 bases and the V segment lost 7 bases, leaving 7 bases of the junction unmatched. This chain's CDR3 is CASTLGTGGNEQYF. The CDR3 region has the DNA TGTGCCAGCACCCTAGGGACAGGGGGAAACGAGCAGTACTTC.

This clone has only a few counts. The chain couples TRBV7-9 to TRBJ1-1, with D unclear. CDR1 and CDR2 from the germline V gene are SEHNR and FQNEAQ (reference sequence). CDR3 length: 14 amino acids. The germline V and J ends were trimmed by 6 bases and 1 base, with 12 bases remaining between them. In nucleotides, the CDR3 is TGTGCCAGCAGTCCTAGGTCCTCGAACACTGAAGCTTTCTTT. It translates to CASSPRSSNTEAFF.

The chain is built from TRBV15 and TRBJ1-2; no clear D. The CDR3 has 14 amino acids. Looked up from germline, CDR1 is LNHNV and CDR2 is YYDKDF (reference sequence). The V end was cut by 0 bases, the J end by 4 bases, with 9 bases between. CDR3 loop: CATSRDMASYGYTF. CDR3 sequence (DNA): TGTGCCACCAGCAGAGATATGGCGTCCTATGGCTACACCTTC.

The rearrangement uses TRBV5-1 and TRBJ2-1; 12 bases map to TRBD2. V was clipped by 0 bases and J by 10 bases; unmatched bases: 8. CDR3 length equals 16 residues. Germline assignment: CDR1 SGHRS and CDR2 YFSETQ. CDR3 in DNA: TGCGCCAGCAGCTTGGCCGACCTAGCGGGAGGGGGGGAGCAGTTCTTC. Translation: CASSLADLAGGGEQFF.

The chain combines TRBV9 with TRBJ1-5, with TRBD1 as a possible D gene (6 bases). This CDR3 is 13 amino acids long. Germline CDR1 is SGDLS and CDR2 is YYNGEE. Trimming took off 3 bases at V and 7 bases at J, with 11 bases between the two ends. This chain's CDR3 is CASSGPQGQPQHF. The DNA for the CDR3 is TGTGCCAGCAGCGGACCACAGGGCCAGCCCCAGCATTTT.